This T cell receptor beta chain is drawn from a study of neurological immune-mediated disorders. TCRdb analysed the 5' RACE reads with MiXCR anew, one entry per CDR3 protein. This table holds 80,000 or so distinct CDR3 sequences, about 9% found once. Trimming pared 5 bases from V and 0 bases from J, leaving 10 bases between. The V gene's germline CDR1 is SGHAT and CDR2 FQNNGV. This CDR3 comprises 14 residues. Study findings and constraints: HTLV-1-associated myelopathy showed the most TCR clonal expansion; multiple sclerosis the least, below healthy controls.

This clonotype was seen ten or more times. Its target is unknown. The sequence derives from a man aged 45-65 years in good health. Specimen: PBMCs. V is TRBV11-2 and J is TRBJ1-1; unclear D gene. This CDR3 reads CASSPVGMNTEAFF. The CDR3 nucleotides read TGTGCCAGCAGCCCCGTGGGCATGAACACTGAAGCTTTCTTT. The whole variable domain, remainder taken from reference TRBV11-2 and TRBJ1-1, is EAGVAQSPRYKIIEKRQSVAFWCNPISGHATLYWYQQILGQGPKLLIQFQNNGVVDDSQLPKDRFSAERLKGVDSTLKIQPAKLEDSAVYLCASSPVGMNTEAFFGQGTRLTVV.